This T cell receptor beta chain was captured by sequencing in a study of shared clonotypes between healthy human individuals. About the study: Donors had three CD4 naive, three CD4 memory, two CD8 naive and one CD8 memory plate apiece.

As concerns this clone: Its antigen is not known.

CDR3 length: 14 amino acids. Trimming pared 4 bases from V and 6 bases from J, leaving 13 bases between. Germline values: CDR1 SGHRS, CDR2 YFSETQ. Findings and caveats of the study: Researchers found naive subsets generally carried larger estimated richness than memory subsets. Among non-shared clonotypes, generation probabilities were lower than among those shared by all four donors.

Study processing details: Filtering differed because ImmunoSEQ produced junction-only sequences that carried no quality scores. The repertoire was sequenced with immunoSEQ multiplex PCR; TCRdb's copy has only in-frame clones and lacks some. V and J calls and clone size follow that table, whereas D and trimming were derived from the DNA. The sample holds about 1 million clones; under 80% are singletons and the top ten take about 1.5%. This sequence joins TRBV5-1 and TRBJ1-4; the D gene is possibly TRBD1 (5 bases). The sequencing input was memory CD4+ T cells sorted from blood. The subset denotes: CD45RA-negative fraction. The TCR sequence derives from a man in his late teens or twenties in good health. Here the CDR3 DNA reads TGCGCCAGCAGCGTCCAGGGAAGGGATGAAAAACTGTTTTTT. Amino acid sequence: CASSVQGRDEKLFF.